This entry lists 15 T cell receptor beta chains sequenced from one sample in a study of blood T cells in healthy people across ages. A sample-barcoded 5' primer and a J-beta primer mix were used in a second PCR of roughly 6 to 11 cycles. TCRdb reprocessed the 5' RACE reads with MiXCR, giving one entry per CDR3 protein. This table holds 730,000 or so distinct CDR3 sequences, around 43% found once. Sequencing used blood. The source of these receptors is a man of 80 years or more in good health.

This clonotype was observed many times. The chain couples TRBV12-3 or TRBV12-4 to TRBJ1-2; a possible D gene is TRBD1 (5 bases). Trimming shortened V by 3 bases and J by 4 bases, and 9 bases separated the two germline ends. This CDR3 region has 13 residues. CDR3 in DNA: TGTGCCAGCAGTTTGGGGGGATCCTATGGCTACACCTTC. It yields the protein CASSLGGSYGYTF.

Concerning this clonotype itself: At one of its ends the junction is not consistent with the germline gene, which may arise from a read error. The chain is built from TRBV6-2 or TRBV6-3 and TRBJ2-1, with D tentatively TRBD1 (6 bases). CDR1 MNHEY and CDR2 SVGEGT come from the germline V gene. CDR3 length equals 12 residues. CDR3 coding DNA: TGTCCCAGCAGACGGGACACCGACGAGCAGTTCTTC. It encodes CPSRRDTDEQFF.

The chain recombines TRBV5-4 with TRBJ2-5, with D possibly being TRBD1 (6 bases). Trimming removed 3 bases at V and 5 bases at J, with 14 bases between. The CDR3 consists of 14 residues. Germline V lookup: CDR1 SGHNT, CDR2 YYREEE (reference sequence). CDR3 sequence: CASSSGHLRETQYF. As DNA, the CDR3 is TGTGCCAGCAGCTCGGGACATCTTAGGGAGACCCAGTACTTC.

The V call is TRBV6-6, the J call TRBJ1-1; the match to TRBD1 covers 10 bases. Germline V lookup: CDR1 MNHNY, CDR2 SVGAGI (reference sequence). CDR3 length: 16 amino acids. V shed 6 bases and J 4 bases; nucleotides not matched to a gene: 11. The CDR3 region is CASRAGTGARRTEAFF. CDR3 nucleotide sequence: TGTGCCAGCAGAGCTGGGACAGGGGCTAGGCGCACTGAAGCTTTCTTT.

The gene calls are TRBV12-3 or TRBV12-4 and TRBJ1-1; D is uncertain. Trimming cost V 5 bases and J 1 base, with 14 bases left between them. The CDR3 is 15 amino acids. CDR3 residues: CASSPSRTANTEAFF. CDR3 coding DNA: TGTGCCAGCAGTCCCTCAAGGACGGCGAACACTGAAGCTTTCTTT.

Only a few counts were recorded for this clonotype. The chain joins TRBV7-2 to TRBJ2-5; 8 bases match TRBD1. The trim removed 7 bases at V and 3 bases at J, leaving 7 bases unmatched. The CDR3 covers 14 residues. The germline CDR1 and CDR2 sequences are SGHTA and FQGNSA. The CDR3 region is CASTRATGEETQYF. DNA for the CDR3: TGTGCCAGCACCCGAGCGACAGGGGAAGAGACCCAGTACTTC.

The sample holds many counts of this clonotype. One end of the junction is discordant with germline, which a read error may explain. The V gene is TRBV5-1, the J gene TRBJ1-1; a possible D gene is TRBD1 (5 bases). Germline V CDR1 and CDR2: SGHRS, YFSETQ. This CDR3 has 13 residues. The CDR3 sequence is CASSFQGNTEAFF. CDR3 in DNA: TGTGCCAGCAGTTTCCAGGGGAACACTGAAGCTTTCTTT. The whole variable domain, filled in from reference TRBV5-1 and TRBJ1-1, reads KAGVTQTPRYLIKTRGQQVTLSCSPISGHRSVSWYQQTPGQGLQFLFEYFSETQRNKGNFPGRFSGRQFSNSRSEMNVSTLELGDSALYLCASSFQGNTEAFFGQGTRLTVV.

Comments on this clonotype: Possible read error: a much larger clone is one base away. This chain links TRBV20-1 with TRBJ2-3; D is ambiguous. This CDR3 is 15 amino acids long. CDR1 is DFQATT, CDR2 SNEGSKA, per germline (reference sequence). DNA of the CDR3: TGCATCCCAAACCCTTTAGGCGGCTACACAGATACGCGGTATTTT. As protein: CIPNPLGGYTDTRYF.

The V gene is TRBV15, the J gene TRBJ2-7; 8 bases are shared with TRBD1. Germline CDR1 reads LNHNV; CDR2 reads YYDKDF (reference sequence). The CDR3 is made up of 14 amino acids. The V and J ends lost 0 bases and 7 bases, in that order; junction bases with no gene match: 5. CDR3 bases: TGTGCCACCAGCAGAGACCAGGGGGCGGGGGAGCAGTACTTC. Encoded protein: CATSRDQGAGEQYF.

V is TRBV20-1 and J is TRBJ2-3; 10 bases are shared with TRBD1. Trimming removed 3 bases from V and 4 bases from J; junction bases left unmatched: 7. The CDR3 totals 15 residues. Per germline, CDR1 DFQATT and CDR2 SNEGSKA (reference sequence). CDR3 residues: CSASLMDRGADTQYF. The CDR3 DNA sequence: TGCAGTGCTAGTTTAATGGACAGGGGGGCAGATACGCAGTATTTT.

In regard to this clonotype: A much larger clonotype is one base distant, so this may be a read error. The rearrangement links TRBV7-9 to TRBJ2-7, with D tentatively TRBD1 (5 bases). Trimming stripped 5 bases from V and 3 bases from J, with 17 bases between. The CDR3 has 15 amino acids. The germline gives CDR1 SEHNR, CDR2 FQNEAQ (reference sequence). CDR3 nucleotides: TGTGCCAGCAGCCAAACGGCAGGGATTAGCTACGAGCAGTACTTC. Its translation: CASSQTAGISYEQYF.

This CDR3 is CSARVHDEQFF. Here the CDR3 DNA reads TGCAGTGCTAGGGTACACGATGAGCAGTTCTTC. This chain connects TRBV20-1 to TRBJ2-1, with D unresolved. The CDR3 extends over 11 amino acids. The V end lost 3 bases, the J end lost 8 bases, and 8 bases lay between the germline ends. Germline loops: CDR1 DFQATT, CDR2 SNEGSKA (reference sequence).

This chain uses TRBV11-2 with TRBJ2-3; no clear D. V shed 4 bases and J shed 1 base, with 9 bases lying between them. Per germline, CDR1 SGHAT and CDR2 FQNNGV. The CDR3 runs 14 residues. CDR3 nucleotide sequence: TGTGCCAGCAGCTACGGAACAGGCACAGATACGCAGTATTTT. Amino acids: CASSYGTGTDTQYF.

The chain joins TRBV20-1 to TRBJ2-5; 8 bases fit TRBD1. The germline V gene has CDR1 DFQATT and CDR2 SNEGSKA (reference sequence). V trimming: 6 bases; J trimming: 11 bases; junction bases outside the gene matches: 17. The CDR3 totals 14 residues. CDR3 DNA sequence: TGCAGTGCCGCGCCCACAGGGGGGAACGTTGAGCAGTACTTC. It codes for CSAAPTGGNVEQYF.

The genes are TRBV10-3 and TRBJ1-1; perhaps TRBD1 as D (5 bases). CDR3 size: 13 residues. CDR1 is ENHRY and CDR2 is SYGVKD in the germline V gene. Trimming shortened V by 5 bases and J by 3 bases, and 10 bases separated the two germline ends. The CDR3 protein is CAISRDGDTEAFF. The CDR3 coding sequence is TGTGCCATCAGTAGGGACGGGGACACTGAAGCTTTCTTT.